Shown below are 3 T cell receptor beta chains from a single sample sequenced in a study of T cell repertoires in cytomegalovirus infection. No antigen is known for these receptors. TCRdb used MiXCR to reprocess the reads, holding one entry per CDR3 protein. The sample consists of more than 300,000 distinct CDR3 sequences, nearly 35% of them appearing once. Sequencing was performed on cultured PBMCs, taken from culture after CMV antigen stimulation. The source of these receptors is a human donor in good health (CMV status not recorded). Some clones in this sample may be carry-over from other donors' samples.

This chain links TRBV7-9 with TRBJ2-1; 10 bases line up with TRBD2. From germline, CDR1 is SEHNR and CDR2 FQNEAQ (reference sequence). Trimming at V came to 4 bases and at J to 3 bases, leaving 9 bases not matched to a gene. CDR3 length: 17 residues. The CDR3, as DNA: TGTGCCAGCAGCTCCCAAGCGGGAGGGAGATACTACAATGAGCAGTTCTTC. Amino acid sequence: CASSSQAGGRYYNEQFF.

This clonotype has a count of ten or more. This sequence joins TRBV7-2 and TRBJ2-3, with D unresolved. The V and J ends lost 6 bases and 2 bases respectively, with 15 bases between them. The length of the CDR3 is 15 residues. Germline-derived CDR1 and CDR2 are SGHTA and FQGNSA. The CDR3, as DNA: TGTGCCAGCAGTCCCGGGTTGAGGCTCACAGATACGCAGTATTTT. Amino acid sequence: CASSPGLRLTDTQYF.

This clonotype turned up a few times. The V call is TRBV12-3 or TRBV12-4, the J call TRBJ2-5; D ambiguous. V was shortened by 5 bases and J by 8 bases, with 15 bases between the two germline ends. The CDR3 consists of 13 residues. In nucleotides, the CDR3 is TGTGCCAGCAGTCCCGGGCCTCAGAGAACCCAGTACTTC. Its protein product is CASSPGPQRTQYF.